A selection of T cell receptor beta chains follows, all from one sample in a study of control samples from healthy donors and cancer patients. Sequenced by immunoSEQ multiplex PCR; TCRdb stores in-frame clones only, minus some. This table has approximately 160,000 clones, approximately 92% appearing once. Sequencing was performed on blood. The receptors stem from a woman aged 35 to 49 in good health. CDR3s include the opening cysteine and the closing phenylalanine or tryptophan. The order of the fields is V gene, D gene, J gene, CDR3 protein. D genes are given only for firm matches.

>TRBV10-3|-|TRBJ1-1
CAISDPGGTEAFF
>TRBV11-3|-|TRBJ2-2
CASSLTGTGELFF
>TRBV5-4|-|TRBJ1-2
CASSFNNLGHYGYTF
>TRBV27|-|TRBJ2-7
CASSPPGQSRYEQYF
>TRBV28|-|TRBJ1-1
CASSLSVAAEAFF
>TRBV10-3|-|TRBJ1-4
CAISPDSKHNEKLFF
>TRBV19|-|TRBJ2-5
CASSAGYQETQYF
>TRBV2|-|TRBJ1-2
CASIRVGYDYTF
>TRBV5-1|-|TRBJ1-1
CASSLEPANTEAFF
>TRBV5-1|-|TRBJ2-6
CASSLEAQYSGANVLTF
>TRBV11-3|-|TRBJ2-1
CASSAGLGRETNEQFF
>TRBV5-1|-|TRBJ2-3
CASSLPGPDTQYF
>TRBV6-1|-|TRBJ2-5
CASSEASYQETQYF
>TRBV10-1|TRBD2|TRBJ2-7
CASSESGGSYEQYF
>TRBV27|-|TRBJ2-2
CASKVVQGGGELFF
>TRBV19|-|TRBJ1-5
CASSPRMSGQHF
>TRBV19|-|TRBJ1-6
CASSIFQSSYNSPLHF
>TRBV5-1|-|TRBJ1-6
CASSFGSENSPLHF
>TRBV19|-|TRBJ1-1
CASTRANTEAFF
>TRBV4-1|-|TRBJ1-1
CASSQASKGLNTEAFF
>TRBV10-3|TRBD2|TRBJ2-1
CAISEGTSNEQFF
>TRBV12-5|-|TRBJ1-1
CASGPWASDTNTEAFF
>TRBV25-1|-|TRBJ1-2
CASIGGTYGYTF